This T cell receptor (beta chain) originates from a study of radiotherapy plus CTLA-4 blockade in lung cancer. Assay: immunoSEQ multiplex PCR; the TCRdb copy retains only in-frame clones and omits some. The sample lists fewer than 50,000 clones; 63% were seen once. Looked up from germline, CDR1 is GTSNPN and CDR2 is SVGIG (reference sequence). The CDR3 spans 17 residues. V was pared by 3 bases and J by 1 base, with 21 bases between. The V gene is TRBV30, the J gene TRBJ1-1; D is unclear. The sequenced sample was peripheral blood, obtained from a patient treated with radiotherapy plus ipilimumab. This TCR derives from a human donor with non-small cell lung cancer who had a partial response to radiotherapy plus ipilimumab. DNA for the CDR3: TGTGCCTGGAGATGGGCGGGCATAGTCCAGCCGAACACTGAAGCTTTCTTT. Encoded protein: CAWRWAGIVQPNTEAFF.